These T cell receptor beta chains were read from a single sample in a study of shared clonotypes between healthy human individuals. Libraries were prepared by immunoSEQ multiplex PCR; TCRdb keeps only in-frame clonotypes and omits some of them. The table shows 980,000 or so clones, with approximately 80% occurring only once. Specimen: memory CD4+ T cells sorted from blood. The receptors derive from a man aged 18 to 30 in good health. The CDR3 runs from the conserved cysteine through the conserved F or W. Fields, in order: J gene, D gene, clone size, V gene, CDR3 protein, CDR3 DNA. D genes are given only for firm matches. Clone size, where shown, is once, few, many, or a class for clones that have expanded.

TRBJ1-2 - - TRBV29-1 CSVSSGGSYGYTF TGCAGCGTTTCATCGGGCGGGTCGTATGGCTACACCTTC
TRBJ2-2 - - TRBV2 CASSVTGHTNTGELFF TGTGCCAGCAGTGTAACGGGACATACGAACACCGGGGAGCTGTTTTTT
TRBJ2-1 TRBD2 - TRBV2 CASGGEVYNEQFF TGTGCCAGCGGGGGGGAGGTCTACAATGAGCAGTTCTTC
TRBJ2-7 - - TRBV7-3 CASSLNRGAEQYF TGTGCCAGCAGCCTAAATCGGGGAGCCGAGCAGTACTTC
TRBJ2-7 - - TRBV5-1 CASSLNLRGTYEQYF TGCGCCAGCAGCTTGAACTTAAGGGGGACCTACGAGCAGTACTTC
TRBJ2-1 - - TRBV4-1 CASSLLGTTYNEQFF TGCGCCAGCAGCCTGTTAGGGACCACCTACAATGAGCAGTTCTTC
TRBJ2-3 - - TRBV11-3 CASSRGLKSTDTQYF TGTGCCAGCAGCCGGGGCTTAAAGAGCACAGATACGCAGTATTTT
TRBJ2-7 - - TRBV12-5 CASGLVLPGRYYEQYF TGTGCTAGTGGTTTGGTACTGCCAGGGAGGTACTACGAGCAGTACTTC
TRBJ1-6 TRBD1 few TRBV12-5 CASAPDRGTPRIHF TGTGCTAGTGCCCCGGACAGGGGTACTCCCCGGATCCACTTT
TRBJ2-7 - - TRBV10-1 CASSPGLRDLSYEQYF TGCGCCAGCAGCCCGGGACTTCGAGACCTCTCCTACGAGCAGTACTTC
TRBJ2-3 - few TRBV6-6 CASSRSTGSTQYF TGTGCCAGCAGTAGGTCGACGGGATCTACGCAGTATTTT
TRBJ1-1 TRBD1 few TRBV5-1 CASSSGTGTEAFF TGCGCCAGCAGCTCCGGGACAGGGACTGAAGCTTTCTTT
TRBJ2-7 TRBD2 - TRBV2 CASSAGLAIYEQYF TGTGCCAGCAGTGCGGGACTAGCGATTTACGAGCAGTACTTC
TRBJ1-3 - once TRBV12-5 CASGLDASLLGNTIYF TGTGCTAGTGGTTTGGACGCCTCCCTCCTTGGAAACACCATATATTTT
TRBJ1-6 - - TRBV30 CAWNDGRTNSPLHF TGTGCCTGGAATGACGGACGGACGAATTCACCCCTCCACTTT
TRBJ1-5 - - TRBV19 CASRNQGNQPQHF TGTGCCAGTAGGAACCAGGGTAATCAGCCCCAGCATTTT
TRBJ2-2 - many TRBV7-2 CASSLDLANTGELFF TGTGCCAGCAGCTTAGATCTAGCGAACACCGGGGAGCTGTTTTTT
TRBJ1-3 - once TRBV28 CASSPVSSGNTIYF TGTGCCAGCAGTCCCGTTAGCTCTGGAAACACCATATATTTT
TRBJ2-2 - - TRBV7-2 CASTQTRGRGNTGELFF TGTGCCAGCACCCAGACCCGGGGGCGGGGGAACACCGGGGAGCTGTTTTTT
TRBJ1-3 - once TRBV10-3 CAISESGGLSSGNTIYF TGTGCCATCAGTGAGTCGGGCGGCCTAAGCTCTGGAAACACCATATATTTT
TRBJ2-2 - once TRBV9 CASSVGGSGELFF TGTGCCAGCAGCGTGGGGGGCTCCGGGGAGCTGTTTTTT
TRBJ1-5 TRBD1 - TRBV19 CASRGPGGSQPQHF TGTGCCAGTAGAGGTCCAGGGGGCAGCCAGCCCCAGCATTTT
TRBJ2-1 TRBD2 - TRBV19 CASKAGGPNEQFF TGTGCCAGTAAGGCGGGAGGGCCTAATGAGCAGTTCTTC
TRBJ2-1 - - TRBV5-1 CASSPGPLNSYNEQFF TGCGCCAGCAGCCCTGGGCCGCTAAATTCCTACAATGAGCAGTTCTTC
TRBJ1-3 - - TRBV6-1 CASSEAYGLSSSGNTIYF TGTGCCAGCAGTGAAGCGTATGGACTCTCGAGCTCTGGAAACACCATATATTTT
TRBJ2-3 TRBD2 - TRBV5-4 CASSLGGSGSTDTQYF TGTGCCAGCAGCTTGGGTGGTAGCGGGAGCACAGATACGCAGTATTTT
TRBJ2-1 TRBD2 - TRBV27 CASSFLAGGPRSEQFF TGTGCCAGCAGTTTCCTAGCGGGAGGGCCTCGGAGTGAGCAGTTCTTC
TRBJ2-2 - - TRBV9 CASSVGGKTGELFF TGTGCCAGCAGCGTAGGAGGAAAAACCGGGGAGCTGTTTTTT
TRBJ2-1 - once TRBV4-2 CASSQENGQFF TGTGCCAGCAGCCAAGAAAACGGGCAGTTCTTC
TRBJ2-1 - many TRBV5-8 CASSLVGQSYNEQFF TGTGCCAGCAGCTTGGTTGGACAGTCCTACAATGAGCAGTTCTTC
TRBJ1-6 TRBD1 - TRBV5-1 CASSPLDRGNSPLHF TGCGCCAGCAGCCCGTTGGACAGGGGAAATTCACCCCTCCACTTT
TRBJ2-3 TRBD2 few TRBV18 CASSSGGDTQYF TGTGCCAGCTCGAGCGGGGGAGATACGCAGTATTTT
TRBJ1-4 - once TRBV6-6 CASSSRGIVSEKLFF TGTGCCAGCAGTTCCAGGGGTATCGTAAGTGAAAAACTGTTTTTT
TRBJ2-1 TRBD1 - TRBV6-6 CASSYSLRGLFF TGTGCCAGCAGTTACTCGTTAAGGGGGCTTTTCTTC
TRBJ1-6 TRBD1 once TRBV19 CASSIEPTGTSSYNSPLHF TGTGCCAGTAGTATAGAACCGACAGGGACGAGCTCCTATAATTCACCCCTCCACTTT
TRBJ2-7 TRBD2 few TRBV11-2 CASSTERGSYEQYF TGTGCCAGCAGCACCGAGCGGGGGTCCTACGAGCAGTACTTC
TRBJ2-7 - - TRBV6-1 CASSEWPGAPYEQYF TGTGCCAGCAGTGAATGGCCAGGGGCCCCCTACGAGCAGTACTTC
TRBJ2-5 TRBD2 - TRBV7-9 CASSLGGSGETQYF TGTGCCAGCAGCTTAGGCGGGAGTGGGGAGACCCAGTACTTC
TRBJ2-2 TRBD1 - TRBV2 CASRLIGDRGAGELFF TGTGCCAGCAGGCTGATAGGGGACAGGGGAGCCGGGGAGCTGTTTTTT
TRBJ1-5 - - TRBV30 CAWGDGADQPQHF TGTGCCTGGGGCGATGGGGCGGATCAGCCCCAGCATTTT
TRBJ1-1 - many TRBV10-3 CAIGAGSPTEAFF TGTGCCATCGGGGCAGGCTCACCCACTGAAGCTTTCTTT
TRBJ1-6 - - TRBV28 CASSPRAQGTPLHF TGTGCCAGCAGTCCCCGAGCCCAAGGCACACCCCTCCACTTT
TRBJ2-5 - - TRBV20-1 CSARDRETQYF TGCAGTGCTAGAGATCGTGAGACCCAGTACTTC
TRBJ2-1 - - TRBV5-4 CASTQAGGYDEQFF TGTGCCAGCACCCAAGCGGGTGGGTACGATGAGCAGTTCTTC
TRBJ2-3 - - TRBV12-5 CASGLVIGGRGPDTQYF TGTGCTAGTGGTTTGGTAATCGGGGGTCGGGGTCCGGATACGCAGTATTTT
TRBJ1-3 - - TRBV5-5 CASSLSGTTGNTIYF TGTGCCAGCAGCCTGTCCGGGACAACCGGAAACACCATATATTTT
TRBJ1-3 - - TRBV5-1 CASSLGQGYGNTIYF TGCGCCAGCAGCTTGGGTCAGGGGTACGGAAACACCATATATTTT
TRBJ1-5 TRBD1 - TRBV7-2 CASSPPGGYQPQHF TGTGCCAGCAGCCCTCCAGGGGGGTATCAGCCCCAGCATTTT
TRBJ2-3 TRBD2 few TRBV7-8 CASSLGARTSGSGDTQYF TGTGCCAGCAGCTTAGGAGCACGGACTAGCGGGAGTGGAGATACGCAGTATTTT
TRBJ1-2 TRBD1 few TRBV27 CASSPRTGGYGYTF TGTGCCAGCAGTCCTCGGACAGGGGGCTATGGCTACACCTTC
TRBJ2-2 TRBD1 few TRBV6-1 CASSVDRGYTGELFF TGTGCCAGCAGTGTAGACAGGGGGTACACCGGGGAGCTGTTTTTT
TRBJ2-1 - - TRBV2 CASRQGNEQFF TGTGCCAGCAGACAGGGTAATGAGCAGTTCTTC
TRBJ2-5 TRBD1 - TRBV13 CASSLNRGFQETQYF TGTGCCAGCAGCTTAAACAGGGGGTTCCAAGAGACCCAGTACTTC